Below, 30 T cell receptor beta chains from the same sample are listed, as sequenced in a study of blood T cell repertoires in COVID-19 (TCRdb year 2020). Receptor amplification or capture employed the immunoSEQ multiplex PCR assay. TCRdb's version of the immuneACCESS table is confined to in-frame rearrangements and falls short of the full clone set. An unresolved V gene accounts for under half of the shortfall where checked; the remainder is of unknown origin. The sample table shows 350,000 to 450,000 clones, and around nine tenths are seen once. The ten most abundant clones make up 1.7% of the sample. Sequencing was done on a sample of PBMCs or T cells enriched from blood (not recorded which). The receptors originated from a woman younger than 45 who had recovered from COVID-19.

In its sample, this clone was seen once. The chain is built from TRBV30 and TRBJ1-4; the match to TRBD1 covers 8 bases. The germline V gene encodes CDR1 GTSNPN and CDR2 SVGIG (reference sequence). There are 14 residues in the CDR3. Losses at the gene ends were 4 bases for V and 6 bases for J; bases not matched to a gene: 7. DNA of the CDR3: TGTGCCTGGATTGACAGGGGAGCGTATGAAAAACTGTTTTTT. Its protein product is CAWIDRGAYEKLFF.

J is TRBJ2-7 and V is TRBV5-4; 7 nucleotides match TRBD1. The CDR3 length is 15 residues. The ends lost 3 bases at V and 1 base at J; junction bases unmatched: 7. Germline lookup yields CDR1 SGHNT and CDR2 YYREEE (reference sequence). In DNA form, the CDR3 reads TGTGCCAGCAGCTCTACCGGGACAGAATCCTACGAGCAGTACTTC. It translates to CASSSTGTESYEQYF.

This chain uses TRBV12-5 with TRBJ2-5; 7 bases are shared with TRBD1. V shed 6 bases, J shed 5 bases, and the junction held 9 bases outside the gene matches. The germline CDR1 and CDR2 sequences are LGHNT and FRNRAP. The CDR3 has 14 residues. CDR3 protein: CASGPDRVRETQYF. The CDR3 nucleotides are TGTGCTAGTGGACCCGACAGGGTACGGGAGACCCAGTACTTC.

This chain joins TRBV19 and TRBJ2-7; D perhaps matches TRBD2 (6 bases). CDR1 LNHDA and CDR2 SQIVND come from the germline V gene (reference sequence). There are 14 residues in the CDR3. The V gene lost 3 bases and the J gene lost 2 bases, with 11 bases spanning the gap. The CDR3 loop reads CASSMSDYAYEQYF. CDR3 DNA: TGTGCCAGTAGTATGTCGGACTACGCCTACGAGCAGTACTTC. The entire variable domain, with the rest obtained from reference TRBV19 and TRBJ2-7, is as follows: DGGITQSPKYLFRKEGQNVTLSCEQNLNHDAMYWYRQDPGQGLRLIYYSQIVNDFQKGDIAEGYSVSREKKESFPLTVTSAQKNPTAFYLCASSMSDYAYEQYFGPGTRLTVT.

The chain employs TRBV6-5 and TRBJ1-4, with 8 bases that match TRBD1. V was pared by 4 bases and J by 15 bases, with 10 bases of the junction left unmatched. CDR1 is MNHEY, CDR2 SVGAGI, per germline. The CDR3 consists of 13 residues. Here the CDR3 DNA reads TGTGCCAGCAGTTCGAAGCACAGGGGGAGGATGTTTTTT. It specifies CASSSKHRGRMFF.

The rearrangement uses TRBV24-1 and TRBJ2-1, with 7 bases identical to TRBD2. The ends lost 9 bases at V and 1 base at J; junction bases unmatched: 8. Per germline, CDR1 KGHDR and CDR2 SFDVKD. The CDR3 is made up of 15 amino acids. CDR3 bases: TGTGCCACCGTCCCAAGCGGGACGTCCTACAATGAGCAGTTCTTC. It encodes CATVPSGTSYNEQFF.

The V call is TRBV30, the J call TRBJ2-4; 10 bases align to TRBD2. The V gene end was trimmed by 0 bases and the J gene end by 0 bases; junction bases not matched to a gene: 5. This CDR3 region has 17 residues. Per the germline V gene, CDR1 is GTSNPN and CDR2 is SVGIG (reference sequence). CDR3: CAWSVTSGDLAKNIQYF. CDR3 sequence (DNA): TGTGCCTGGAGTGTAACTAGCGGGGATCTAGCCAAAAACATTCAGTACTTC.

The rearrangement joins TRBV14 to TRBJ1-1; TRBD1 matches at 9 bases. Germline V CDR1 and CDR2: SGHDN, FVKESK. The CDR3 spans 16 residues. With 1 base clipped from V and 7 bases from J, the junction kept 10 bases outside the gene matches. CDR3 protein: CASSQVRTGELVEAFF. The CDR3 DNA is TGTGCCAGCAGCCAAGTAAGGACAGGGGAGCTTGTTGAAGCTTTCTTT.

The gene calls are TRBV9 and TRBJ1-3; D is undetermined. V was trimmed by 3 bases and J by 5 bases, leaving 24 bases between them. The CDR3 runs 18 residues. The V gene's germline CDR1 is SGDLS and CDR2 YYNGEE. CDR3 in amino acids: CASSGTPAGGKLRNTIYF. CDR3 in DNA: TGTGCCAGCAGCGGGACCCCAGCGGGAGGGAAGTTAAGAAACACCATATATTTT.

This sequence joins TRBV7-2 and TRBJ1-2, with a weak D call TRBD1 (6 bases). The CDR3 sequence is 15 residues long. The V end lost 5 bases, the J end lost 11 bases, and 24 bases lay between the germline ends. Germline V lookup: CDR1 SGHTA, CDR2 FQGNSA. The CDR3 DNA is TGTGCCAGCAGCCCTACGGGCGACCGGGACACCTCATACACCTTC. Translating gives CASSPTGDRDTSYTF.

The rearrangement links TRBV11-2 to TRBJ1-1; 12 nucleotides align to TRBD1. Trimming at V came to 2 bases and at J to 4 bases, leaving 11 bases not matched to a gene. The CDR3 runs to 18 residues. CDR1 and CDR2 from the germline V gene are SGHAT and FQNNGV. CDR3 in amino acids: CASSLWRWDRGHATEAFF. As DNA, the CDR3 is TGTGCCAGCAGCTTATGGCGATGGGACAGGGGGCACGCCACTGAAGCTTTCTTT.

The chain carries TRBV28 and TRBJ1-1; a possible D gene is TRBD1 (6 bases). Trimming took 7 bases from V and 0 from J, leaving 9 bases between them. Germline-derived CDR1 and CDR2 are MDHEN and SYDVKM. The CDR3 loop spans 13 amino acids. CDR3 residues: CASTDSVNTEAFF. The DNA for the CDR3 is TGTGCCAGCACGGACAGCGTGAACACTGAAGCTTTCTTT.

The rearrangement joins TRBV5-3 to TRBJ1-1, with TRBD1 matching over 8 bases. TRBV5-3 qualifies as an ORF whose function is uncertain. With 0 bases clipped from V and 0 bases from J, the junction kept 4 bases outside the gene matches. This CDR3 has 16 residues. CDR3 nucleotide sequence: TGTGCCAGAAGCTTGGGGACAGGGAATATGAACACTGAAGCTTTCTTT. It is translated as CARSLGTGNMNTEAFF.

The rearrangement uses TRBV20-1 and TRBJ1-2, with 9 bases identical to TRBD1. With V trimmed by 3 bases and J by 4 bases, 6 bases remained unmatched. The CDR3 has 14 residues. The germline gives CDR1 DFQATT, CDR2 SNEGSKA (reference sequence). This CDR3 reads CSASEQGAIYGYTF. The CDR3 bases are TGCAGTGCTAGTGAACAGGGGGCGATCTATGGCTACACCTTC.

This chain joins TRBV3-1 (or the pseudogene TRBV3-2) and TRBJ2-7, with 7 nucleotides matching TRBD1. Germline CDR1 is LGHDT and CDR2 is YNNKEL (reference sequence). This CDR3 has 15 amino acids. Germline trimming cut 1 base from V and 3 bases from J; bases unmatched to any gene: 6. The CDR3 sequence is CASSQAPGTDYEQYF. In DNA, the CDR3 is TGTGCCAGCAGCCAAGCTCCCGGGACAGACTACGAGCAGTACTTC.

The chain has TRBV6-5 and TRBJ2-7; 8 nucleotides align to TRBD1. V lost 6 bases and J lost 7; bases outside the gene matches: 14. Germline loops: CDR1 MNHEY, CDR2 SVGAGI. This CDR3 has 15 residues. The DNA for the CDR3 is TGTGCCAGCAGCCCCAACAGGGCGGACAGGGATGAGCAGTACTTC. Protein sequence: CASSPNRADRDEQYF.

The CDR3 reads CSVVGGYTYEQYF. CDR3 nucleotides: TGCAGCGTTGTAGGGGGTTATACCTACGAGCAGTACTTC. The chain uses TRBV29-1 and TRBJ2-7; the D gene is possibly TRBD1 (6 bases). V lost 4 bases to trimming and J lost 2 bases, with 12 bases between them. Germline CDR1 SQVTM, CDR2 ANQGSEA. The CDR3 spans 13 residues.

The rearrangement links TRBV20-1 to TRBJ1-3; D gene uncertain. The V gene lost 3 bases and the J gene lost 4 bases, with 10 bases spanning the gap. CDR3 length equals 13 residues. The germline V gene has CDR1 DFQATT and CDR2 SNEGSKA (reference sequence). The CDR3 DNA is TGCAGTGCTAGTCAGGTGACGGGAAACACCATATATTTT. Its protein is CSASQVTGNTIYF.

V usage is TRBV5-6 and J usage is TRBJ1-4; tentatively, D is TRBD1 (5 bases). Between the trimmed V and J ends, which lost 0 bases and 6 bases, there was a span of 12 bases. This CDR3 has 15 amino acids. CDR1 and CDR2 (germline): SGHDT, YYEEEE. The CDR3 DNA is TGTGCCAGCAGCTTGGTTGGTACGGGGGATGAAAAACTGTTTTTT. Translation: CASSLVGTGDEKLFF.

The V and J genes are TRBV18 and TRBJ2-7, with TRBD1 matching over 7 bases. CDR1 is KGHSH and CDR2 is LQKENI in the germline V gene. This CDR3 is built from 15 residues. With V trimmed by 5 bases and J by 2 bases, 9 bases remained unmatched. CDR3 protein: CASSSSGTDTYEQYF. The CDR3 DNA follows: TGTGCCAGCTCATCCTCCGGGACAGACACCTACGAGCAGTACTTC.

The V gene is TRBV15, the J gene TRBJ2-7; TRBD1 matches at 9 bases. The V segment lost 2 bases and the J segment 2 bases; nucleotides outside the gene matches: 16. This CDR3 has 19 amino acids. Per germline, CDR1 LNHNV and CDR2 YYDKDF (reference sequence). In DNA form, the CDR3 reads TGTGCCACCAGCAGAAACCAGGACAGGGGCCCCGGTAAGGCCTACGAGCAGTACTTC. Protein product: CATSRNQDRGPGKAYEQYF.

The gene calls are TRBV9 and TRBJ2-7; D gene ambiguous. The CDR3 covers 13 residues. CDR1 is SGDLS, CDR2 YYNGEE, per germline. Trimming shortened V by 2 bases and J by 0 bases, and 6 bases separated the two germline ends. DNA of the CDR3: TGTGCCAGCAGCGTGGGCAACTCCTACGAGCAGTACTTC. Its protein is CASSVGNSYEQYF. The full variable domain, completed using reference TRBV9 and TRBJ2-7, is DSGVTQTPKHLITATGQRVTLRCSPRSGDLSVYWYQQSLDQGLQFLIQYYNGEERAKGNILERFSAQQFPDLHSELNLSSLELGDSALYFCASSVGNSYEQYFGPGTRLTVT.

With respect to this clone: At the DNA level, this CDR3 is encoded by other sequences in the same sample as well. CDR3 amino acids: CASSIQGSTEAFF. CDR3 nucleotide sequence: TGTGCCAGTAGTATCCAGGGTAGTACTGAAGCTTTCTTT. This chain connects TRBV19 to TRBJ1-1; possible D gene TRBD1, 5 bases. Germline CDR1 and CDR2: LNHDA and SQIVND (reference sequence). The CDR3 length is 13 residues. Trimming stripped 3 bases from V and 5 bases from J, with 10 bases between.

This clone has more than one count but fewer than ten. The chain employs TRBV12-3 or TRBV12-4 and TRBJ1-1, with 9 nucleotides matching TRBD1. This CDR3 contains 13 residues. The ends lost 5 bases at V and 7 bases at J; junction bases unmatched: 5. The CDR3 bases are TGTGCCAGCAGTCCACCGGGACAGGGTGAAGCTTTCTTT. Translating gives CASSPPGQGEAFF.

This clone has only one observation. The chain employs TRBV2 and TRBJ1-2; D might be TRBD1 (5 bases). The length of the CDR3 is 13 residues. Germline CDR1 and CDR2: SNHLY and FYNNEI. Trimming stripped 4 bases from V and 5 bases from J, with 11 bases between. The CDR3 bases are TGTGCCAGCAGTGGTGGGCAGGGTTATGGCTACACCTTC. It specifies CASSGGQGYGYTF.

This clone appeared once. J is TRBJ1-2 and V is TRBV4-1, with TRBD1 identical over 9 bases. The trim removed 3 bases at V and 8 bases at J, leaving 22 bases unmatched. The CDR3 sequence is 19 residues long. CDR1 and CDR2 (germline): MGHRA, YSYEKL. In DNA form, the CDR3 reads TGCGCCAGCAGCCACTCACTAACAGGGGGCCTAAACTTGGTTGGGGGCTACACCTTC. Translated, it gives CASSHSLTGGLNLVGGYTF.

The CDR3 is CASGTLRSAQYF. CDR3 coding DNA: TGCGCCAGCGGGACACTGCGTTCGGCCCAGTACTTC. The gene calls are TRBV10-2 and TRBJ2-5, with a tentative D call TRBD1 (6 bases). Deletions cut 8 bases from V and 9 bases from J, with 16 bases between. CDR3 length: 12 residues. Per the germline V gene, CDR1 is WSHSY and CDR2 is SAAADI.

J is TRBJ1-5 and V is TRBV24-1, with D uncertain. Germline CDR1 and CDR2: KGHDR and SFDVKD. This CDR3 is 14 amino acids long. Trimming took off 2 bases at V and 2 bases at J, with 6 bases between the two ends. CDR3 DNA: TGTGCCACCAGTGATTGGCAGGGCAATCAGCCCCAGCATTTT. Amino acid sequence: CATSDWQGNQPQHF.

The rearrangement uses TRBV30 and TRBJ1-1; the D gene is possibly TRBD1 (6 bases). Germline V lookup: CDR1 GTSNPN, CDR2 SVGIG (reference sequence). Trimming took off 3 bases at V and 7 bases at J, with 12 bases between the two ends. The CDR3 has 12 amino acids. CDR3 amino acids: CAWRNDRSEAFF. CDR3 sequence (DNA): TGTGCCTGGAGAAACGACAGGAGTGAAGCTTTCTTT.

The J gene is TRBJ1-4, the V gene TRBV4-2; D is uncertain. The CDR3 extends over 15 amino acids. The germline V gene has CDR1 LGHNA and CDR2 YNFKEQ. Trimming shortened V by 1 base and J by 2 bases, and 8 bases separated the two germline ends. CDR3 sequence (DNA): TGTGCCAGCAGCCAAGCTCCCGGGACTAATGAAAAACTGTTTTTT. It translates to CASSQAPGTNEKLFF.